A single sample gave rise to the 19 T cell receptor beta chains below, sequenced in a study of CD8+ T cells in alopecia areata. Reverse transcribed after extraction, RNA yielded cDNA as the sequencing template. The method was immunoSEQ multiplex PCR; TCRdb's version includes in-frame clones alone and lacks a portion of them. There are more than 95,000 clones in the sample; approximately 60% occur only once, and around 10% lies in the top ten. The sequenced sample was CD4+ T cells sorted from blood. All receptors come from a human donor in good health.

This chain joins TRBV14 and TRBJ2-5; D perhaps matches TRBD1 (6 bases). V was trimmed by 1 base and J by 5 bases, leaving 17 bases between them. Germline assignment: CDR1 SGHDN and CDR2 FVKESK. This CDR3 is built from 16 residues. The CDR3 spells CASSQGEGGRQETQYF. In nucleotides, the CDR3 is TGTGCCAGCAGCCAAGGCGAAGGGGGAAGGCAGGAGACCCAGTACTTC.

This clone was seen a few times. Distinct nucleotide sequences in the sample also encode this CDR3. The chain is built from TRBV7-2 and TRBJ2-5; no clear D. Trimming removed 5 bases from V and 5 bases from J, with 9 bases in between. Germline V gene sequence: CDR1 SGHTA, CDR2 FQGNSA. CDR3 size: 12 residues. Here the CDR3 DNA reads TGTGCCAGCAGCCCTCTTGGGGAGACCCAGTACTTC. It yields the protein CASSPLGETQYF.

This rearrangement joins TRBV6-5 to TRBJ1-2; TRBD1 matches at 7 bases. Germline values: CDR1 MNHEY, CDR2 SVGAGI. The CDR3 extends over 12 amino acids. V dropped 8 bases and J dropped 8; count of bases not matched to a gene: 8. CDR3 amino acids: CASHGTALGYTF. CDR3 bases: TGTGCCAGCCACGGGACAGCCCTAGGCTACACCTTC.

This chain joins TRBV29-1 and TRBJ2-1; D not resolved. The CDR3 length is 12 residues. Germline-derived CDR1 and CDR2 are SQVTM and ANQGSEA. V was trimmed by 6 bases and J by 5 bases, leaving 11 bases between them. Here the CDR3 DNA reads TGCAGCGTCATACTGGTTCACAATGAGCAGTTCTTC. It translates to CSVILVHNEQFF.

The chain combines TRBV15 with TRBJ2-5; 7 nucleotides line up with TRBD1. V trimming: 0 bases; J trimming: 2 bases; junction bases outside the gene matches: 6. Germline CDR1 reads LNHNV; CDR2 reads YYDKDF (reference sequence). This CDR3 contains 16 residues. CDR3 coding DNA: TGTGCCACCAGCAGAGACGTCGGGACAGCTCAAGAGACCCAGTACTTC. This encodes CATSRDVGTAQETQYF. The entire variable domain, with the rest obtained from reference TRBV15 and TRBJ2-5, is as follows: DAMVIQNPRYQVTQFGKPVTLSCSQTLNHNVMYWYQQKSSQAPKLLFHYYDKDFNNEADTPDNFQSRRPNTSFCFLDIRSPGLGDTAMYLCATSRDVGTAQETQYFGPGTRLLVL.

This clone was counted only a few times. The gene calls are TRBV4-2 and TRBJ1-5; unclear D gene. Germline V CDR1 and CDR2: LGHNA, YNFKEQ. Trimming took 0 bases from V and 1 from J, leaving 4 bases between them. The CDR3 loop spans 14 amino acids. The CDR3 DNA reads TGTGCCAGCAGCCAAGATGGGAGCAATCAGCCCCAGCATTTT. This encodes CASSQDGSNQPQHF.

The chain is built from TRBV7-8 and TRBJ2-5; the D is unclear. The germline V and J ends were trimmed by 4 bases and 0 bases, with 3 bases remaining between them. Germline-derived CDR1 and CDR2 are SGHVS and FQNEAQ. The CDR3 has 12 amino acids. CDR3 DNA sequence: TGTGCCAGCAGCTCGTACCAAGAGACCCAGTACTTC. This translates into CASSSYQETQYF.

This rearrangement joins TRBV7-6 to TRBJ2-7; D might be TRBD2 (6 bases). The germline gives CDR1 SGHVS, CDR2 FNYEAQ. Trimming cost V 5 bases and J 3 bases, with 17 bases left between them. The CDR3 contains 15 residues. In nucleotides, the CDR3 is TGTGCCAGCAGCGGGGGACTGCCCGGGGACTACGAGCAGTACTTC. Its protein product is CASSGGLPGDYEQYF.

This clone has only a few counts. This chain links TRBV2 with TRBJ2-2, with unresolved D. From germline, CDR1 is SNHLY and CDR2 FYNNEI. Trimming shortened V by 4 bases and J by 6 bases, and 9 bases separated the two germline ends. This CDR3 spans 13 amino acids. As DNA, the CDR3 is TGTGCCAGCAGTGTGGACCTCCCCGGGGAGCTGTTTTTT. Its protein is CASSVDLPGELFF.

The genes are TRBV13 and TRBJ2-1, with D possibly matching TRBD2 (6 bases). CDR3 length equals 15 residues. Germline lookup yields CDR1 PRHDT and CDR2 FYEKMQ (reference sequence). V gave up 5 bases and J gave up 2 bases, with 13 bases separating them. The CDR3 spells CASSPRLGTYNEQFF. CDR3 bases: TGTGCCAGCAGCCCGAGACTAGGAACCTACAATGAGCAGTTCTTC.

By share, this clone ranks as medium-sized. In DNA, the CDR3 is TGTGCCAGCAGCCTCGACAGGAACCAGCAGTTCTTC. Protein sequence: CASSLDRNQQFF. This chain uses TRBV4-2 with TRBJ2-1, with D tentatively TRBD1 (6 bases). The ends were cut back, 4 bases at V and 11 bases at J, with 12 bases in the middle. CDR3 length equals 12 residues. CDR1 and CDR2 from the germline V gene are LGHNA and YNFKEQ.

This clone was detected only once. The chain is built from TRBV28 and TRBJ1-6; D call uncertain. The germline CDR1 and CDR2 sequences are MDHEN and SYDVKM. The CDR3 runs 12 residues. V was cut by 6 bases and J by 7 bases, with 7 bases left in between. The DNA for the CDR3 is TGTGCCAGCAGGGATCCAAATTCACCCCTCCACTTT. Protein sequence: CASRDPNSPLHF.

The chain carries TRBV30 and TRBJ1-2; 9 nucleotides line up with TRBD1. This CDR3 has 16 amino acids. V dropped 8 bases and J dropped 4; count of bases not matched to a gene: 17. Germline CDR1 reads GTSNPN; CDR2 reads SVGIG (reference sequence). The CDR3 DNA follows: TGTGCCGGGACGCAGATAACAGGGGGCGGATCCTATGGCTACACCTTC. This gives the protein CAGTQITGGGSYGYTF. The whole variable domain, remainder taken from reference TRBV30 and TRBJ1-2, is SQTIHQWPATLVQPVGSPLSLECTVEGTSNPNLYWYRQAAGRGLQLLFYSVGIGQISSEVPQNLSASRPQDRQFILSSKKLLLSDSGFYLCAGTQITGGGSYGYTFGSGTRLTVV.

The table lists this clone with a few counts. The CDR3, as DNA: TGTGCCAGCAGTGAGCGGGGGGGCGCATCAGAGACCCAGTACTTC. Protein product: CASSERGGASETQYF. V gene TRBV27 combines with J gene TRBJ2-5; 10 nucleotides agree with TRBD2. The CDR3 length is 15 residues. Trimming at V came to 5 bases and at J to 4 bases, leaving 7 bases not matched to a gene. Per germline, CDR1 MNHEY and CDR2 SMNVEV (reference sequence).

This clone turned up a few times. This sequence joins TRBV29-1 and TRBJ1-2; D gene uncertain. Germline V gene sequence: CDR1 SQVTM, CDR2 ANQGSEA. The CDR3 extends over 11 amino acids. The V end lost 0 bases, the J end lost 7 bases, and 6 bases lay between the germline ends. CDR3 protein: CSVEDPPGYTF. The CDR3 region has the DNA TGCAGCGTTGAAGATCCCCCTGGCTACACCTTC.

The chain joins TRBV21-1 to TRBJ1-6; the table calls TRBD1, which could not be checked here. TRBV21-1 is a listed pseudogene. CDR3 size: 16 residues. CDR3 loop: CASSKGPQGSDSPLHF. The CDR3 nucleotides are TGTGCCAGCAGCAAAGGTCCCCAGGGGTCGGATTCACCCCTCCACTTT.

This clone was seen a few times. The chain carries TRBV11-3 and TRBJ2-1; 11 bases map to TRBD2. Germline loops: CDR1 SGHNT, CDR2 YENEEA. Germline trimming cut 3 bases from V and 6 bases from J; bases unmatched to any gene: 7. The CDR3 length is 16 residues. The CDR3 loop reads CASSLGDSGGANEQFF. The DNA of the CDR3 is TGTGCCAGCAGCTTGGGCGATAGCGGGGGGGCCAATGAGCAGTTCTTC.

This clone was counted a single time. The gene calls are TRBV5-1 and TRBJ2-7; D is unresolved. Germline lookup yields CDR1 SGHRS and CDR2 YFSETQ. CDR3 length equals 11 residues. V lost 3 bases and J lost 1, with 2 bases in between. The CDR3 DNA follows: TGCGCCAGCAGCTCTTCCTACGAGCAGTACTTC. Protein sequence: CASSSSYEQYF.

This rearrangement joins TRBV7-9 to TRBJ1-1; D is uncertain. With 4 bases removed from V and 6 bases from J, the gap between germline ends came to 3 bases. The CDR3 contains 10 residues. The germline CDR1 and CDR2 sequences are SEHNR and FQNEAQ (reference sequence). The CDR3 nucleotides are TGTGCCAGCAGCTCATCTGAAGCTTTCTTT. As protein: CASSSSEAFF.